The rows below give T cell receptor beta chains drawn from one sample of a study of T cell responses to AZD1222 COVID-19 vaccine. Clones were sequenced by immunoSEQ multiplex PCR, and TCRdb holds only the in-frame ones, with some missing. Of roughly 150,000 clones in the sample, more than 85% are singletons; the top ten hold 4.4%. The sample in question was peripheral blood, obtained on day 0 of AZD1222 vaccination. All receptors come from an adult in good health. Both conserved end residues are part of each CDR3. Fields, in order: J gene, D gene, clone size, V gene, CDR3 protein, CDR3 DNA. A D gene is named only where the DNA matches it firmly. Expanded clones are given a class, and other clones once, few, many or no size at all.

TRBJ2-2,-,-,TRBV5-4,CASSPMLGLATGELFF,TGTGCCAGCAGCCCAATGCTTGGCCTAGCCACCGGGGAGCTGTTTTTT
TRBJ2-3,-,-,TRBV28,CASSLPSELTDTQYF,TGTGCCAGCAGTTTACCGTCGGAGCTCACAGATACGCAGTATTTT
TRBJ1-5,TRBD1,-,TRBV27,CASSFSGNRGYSNQPQHF,TGTGCCAGCAGTTTCTCTGGTAACAGGGGTTATAGCAATCAGCCCCAGCATTTT
TRBJ2-7,TRBD1,-,TRBV5-1,CASSFGTGATYEQYF,TGCGCCAGCAGTTTCGGGACAGGGGCCACCTACGAGCAGTACTTC
TRBJ2-1,-,-,TRBV28,CASGRNINEQFF,TGTGCCAGCGGGAGGAACATTAATGAGCAGTTCTTC
TRBJ2-7,-,-,TRBV6-1,CASSEQRSSYEQYF,TGTGCCAGCAGTGAGCAGAGAAGCTCCTACGAGCAGTACTTC
TRBJ1-1,-,once,TRBV18,CASSPRGDSNTEAFF,TGTGCCAGCTCACCCCGGGGAGATTCTAACACTGAAGCTTTCTTT
TRBJ2-2,-,once,TRBV27,CASSLSAYTGELFF,TGTGCCAGCAGTTTATCGGCCTACACCGGGGAGCTGTTTTTT
TRBJ2-7,-,few,TRBV5-1,CASSRSGPYEQYF,TGCGCCAGCAGCCGTAGCGGACCCTACGAGCAGTACTTC
TRBJ2-7,TRBD1,-,TRBV5-1,CASSLSGTGALYEQYF,TGCGCCAGCAGCTTATCCGGGACAGGGGCTTTATACGAGCAGTACTTC
TRBJ1-4,TRBD1,-,TRBV5-6,CASSQGEGYEKLFF,TGTGCCAGCAGCCAGGGGGAGGGATATGAAAAACTGTTTTTT
TRBJ2-5,-,-,TRBV5-4,CASSLSGQYQETQYF,TGTGCCAGCAGCTTGTCAGGGCAATACCAAGAGACCCAGTACTTC
TRBJ2-7,-,-,TRBV6-2/TRBV6-3,CASSPGSPYEQYF,TGTGCCAGCAGCCCGGGAAGTCCCTACGAGCAGTACTTC
TRBJ2-3,TRBD2,-,TRBV19,CASKTSGRGTDTQYF,TGTGCCAGTAAAACTAGCGGGCGGGGCACAGATACGCAGTATTTT
TRBJ2-7,TRBD2,-,TRBV11-2,CASSPRLAGQVFYEQYF,TGTGCCAGCAGCCCTCGACTAGCGGGGCAGGTTTTCTACGAGCAGTACTTC
TRBJ1-2,-,-,TRBV28,CASSSRGYGYTF,TGTGCCAGCAGTTCTCGAGGGTATGGCTACACCTTC
TRBJ1-2,-,-,TRBV28,CASSFPQVTINYGYTF,TGTGCCAGCAGTTTTCCTCAGGTCACTATTAACTATGGCTACACCTTC
TRBJ1-2,-,-,TRBV9,CASSVNREGGYTF,TGTGCCAGCAGCGTCAACAGGGAGGGTGGCTACACCTTC
TRBJ1-3,TRBD1,-,TRBV23-1,CASSQVIRRGGNTIYF,TGCGCCAGCAGTCAAGTCATTCGCAGGGGGGGAAACACCATATATTTT
TRBJ2-7,TRBD1,many,TRBV29-1,CSVSGGTGTFEQYF,TGCAGCGTTAGCGGCGGGACAGGGACTTTCGAGCAGTACTTC
TRBJ2-2,-,-,TRBV5-1,CASSLVSRTTRTGELFF,TGCGCCAGCAGCTTGGTCAGCCGGACTACCCGCACCGGGGAGCTGTTTTTT
TRBJ1-2,TRBD1,-,TRBV7-2,CASSLRTGEGYGYTF,TGTGCCAGCAGCTTGAGGACAGGGGAGGGTTATGGCTACACCTTC
TRBJ1-2,TRBD1,-,TRBV7-8,CASSLAMTGSLNGYTF,TGTGCCAGCAGCTTAGCCATGACAGGGAGCTTGAATGGCTACACCTTC
TRBJ2-7,-,-,TRBV16,CASSQSGTNEQYF,TGTGCCAGCAGCCAATCAGGGACAAACGAGCAGTACTTC
TRBJ1-6,-,-,TRBV11-2,CASSPDTLGLWGSLHF,TGTGCCAGCAGCCCAGATACTCTGGGGCTTTGGGGGTCCCTCCACTTT
TRBJ2-3,-,-,TRBV7-8,CASSLVLRDTQYF,TGTGCCAGCAGCTTAGTATTGAGAGATACGCAGTATTTT
TRBJ2-4,-,-,TRBV19,CASSLTGPLAKNIQYF,TGTGCCAGTAGCCTCACAGGGCCCCTAGCCAAAAACATTCAGTACTTC
TRBJ2-1,-,-,TRBV27,CASSLRTTSYPEQFF,TGTGCCAGCAGTCTTCGGACCACGAGCTATCCTGAGCAGTTCTTC
TRBJ2-3,-,-,TRBV7-3,CASSLRGVTDTQYF,TGTGCCAGCAGCTTAAGGGGAGTTACAGATACGCAGTATTTT
TRBJ2-3,-,-,TRBV11-3,CASSPRDSEGDTQYF,TGTGCCAGCAGCCCCCGGGATTCAGAGGGAGATACGCAGTATTTT
TRBJ1-2,TRBD1,-,TRBV27,CASSSTGGNYGYTF,TGTGCCAGCAGTTCGACAGGGGGGAACTATGGCTACACCTTC
TRBJ2-1,TRBD2,-,TRBV9,CASSVGGSGTYNEQFF,TGTGCCAGCAGCGTCGGGGGTAGCGGGACCTACAATGAGCAGTTCTTC
TRBJ2-2,TRBD1,-,TRBV29-1,CSVQGGLNTGELFF,TGCAGCGTCCAAGGGGGCCTGAACACCGGGGAGCTGTTTTTT
TRBJ1-1,-,-,TRBV3-1/TRBV3-2,CASSQEAAPNTEAFF,TGTGCCAGCAGCCAAGAGGCGGCGCCGAACACTGAAGCTTTCTTT
TRBJ2-3,TRBD2,-,TRBV24-1,CATSQAGDKTDTQYF,TGTGCCACCAGTCAGGCGGGAGATAAAACAGATACGCAGTATTTT
TRBJ2-3,-,-,TRBV6-4,CASSDSIEGTDTQYF,TGTGCCAGCAGTGACTCGATAGAAGGCACAGATACGCAGTATTTT
TRBJ2-5,-,-,TRBV7-6,CASSPIKGPGGGTQYF,TGTGCCAGCAGCCCCATCAAAGGACCCGGAGGGGGGACCCAGTACTTC
TRBJ1-5,TRBD1,-,TRBV6-5,CASRDRTSQPQHF,TGTGCCAGCAGGGACAGGACCAGCCAGCCCCAGCATTTT
TRBJ2-1,TRBD1,-,TRBV5-4,CASRTGQGGLGRLNEQFF,TGTGCCAGCAGGACGGGACAGGGGGGACTAGGCCGACTCAATGAGCAGTTCTTC
TRBJ2-7,TRBD1,-,TRBV5-1,CASRQTGDSYEQYF,TGCGCCAGCAGGCAGACAGGGGACTCCTACGAGCAGTACTTC
TRBJ2-7,-,-,TRBV5-5,CASSPRQWGGDEQYF,TGTGCCAGCAGCCCGCGACAGTGGGGCGGCGACGAGCAGTACTTC
TRBJ1-1,-,-,TRBV4-1,CASSRGHQEGTEAFF,TGCGCCAGCAGCCGAGGACACCAGGAGGGCACTGAAGCTTTCTTT
TRBJ1-3,-,-,TRBV30,CAWSGASGNTIYF,TGTGCCTGGAGTGGAGCCTCTGGAAACACCATATATTTT
TRBJ2-7,TRBD2,-,TRBV2,CASSPTGLAYEQYF,TGTGCCAGCAGCCCCACGGGACTAGCCTACGAGCAGTACTTC
TRBJ2-5,TRBD1,-,TRBV7-9,CASSLGDRVSAETQYF,TGTGCCAGCAGCTTAGGCGACAGGGTCTCGGCGGAGACCCAGTACTTC
TRBJ1-3,TRBD1,-,TRBV12-5,CASGWTGASSGNTIYF,TGTGCTAGTGGCTGGACAGGAGCTAGCTCTGGAAACACCATATATTTT
TRBJ2-3,TRBD2,-,TRBV7-9,CASSQGLAGGVADTQYF,TGTGCCAGCAGCCAGGGACTAGCGGGAGGGGTCGCAGATACGCAGTATTTT
TRBJ2-1,TRBD2,-,TRBV18,CASSLGLAGHSSYNEQFF,TGTGCCAGCTCACTAGGACTAGCGGGGCACAGCTCCTACAATGAGCAGTTCTTC
TRBJ1-6,TRBD1,-,TRBV28,CASSNEQGARSPLHF,TGTGCCAGCAGCAATGAACAGGGGGCTCGGTCACCCCTCCACTTT
TRBJ2-2,-,-,TRBV6-2/TRBV6-3,CASSLSGTPWAGELFF,TGTGCCAGCAGTCTCTCGGGGACACCGTGGGCGGGGGAGCTGTTTTTT
TRBJ2-7,TRBD1,-,TRBV19,CASSPPGQGIYEQYF,TGTGCCAGTAGTCCTCCGGGACAGGGGATCTACGAGCAGTACTTC
TRBJ2-7,TRBD1,-,TRBV25-1,CASSAQGEKYEQYF,TGTGCCAGCAGTGCACAGGGGGAAAAGTACGAGCAGTACTTC
TRBJ1-5,TRBD1,-,TRBV24-1,CATSEGGTGEGNQPQHF,TGTGCCACCAGTGAGGGCGGGACAGGGGAGGGCAATCAGCCCCAGCATTTT
TRBJ2-7,-,-,TRBV18,CASSQGGYEQYF,TGTGCCAGCTCACAAGGGGGCTACGAGCAGTACTTC